Below are 18 T cell receptor beta chains sequenced from a single sample in a study of T-cell reconstitution after alpha-beta-depleted transplantation in children. Library preparation (for TCRbeta) was performed with unique molecular identifiers. TCRdb reprocessed the PCR reads with MiXCR, giving one entry per CDR3 protein. The table shows about 90,000 distinct CDR3 sequences, with 15% to 19% occurring only once. Here the sequenced sample was PBMCs, mostly from graft donor cells, taken 180 days after TCRalphabeta/CD19-depleted stem cell transplant. The receptors originated from a male patient between 2 and 15 years old who had a stem cell transplant for acute lymphoblastic leukemia, so the T cells may come from the graft donor.

This clonotype was picked up a small number of times. V gene TRBV2 combines with J gene TRBJ2-3; TRBD2 matches 14 bases. The CDR3 loop spans 18 amino acids. Trimming took 9 bases from V and 1 from J; bases not matched to a gene: 12. Germline V lookup: CDR1 SNHLY, CDR2 FYNNEI. CDR3 DNA: TGTGCCAGTGAACCGAGACTAGCGGGGGGGCTGCGCACAGATACGCAGTATTTT. Translation: CASEPRLAGGLRTDTQYF. Using reference TRBV2 and TRBJ2-3 for the parts outside the CDR3, the full variable domain is EPEVTQTPSHQVTQMGQEVILRCVPISNHLYFYWYRQILGQKVEFLVSFYNNEISEKSEIFDDQFSVERPDGSNFTLKIRSTKLEDSAMYFCASEPRLAGGLRTDTQYFGPGTRLTVL.

This clonotype was detected a few times. This chain links TRBV6-2 or TRBV6-3 with TRBJ2-7; 7 bases align to TRBD1. The ends lost 4 bases at V and 6 bases at J; junction bases unmatched: 18. There are 17 residues in the CDR3. The germline V gene encodes CDR1 MNHEY and CDR2 SVGEGT. Here the CDR3 reads CASSFTGASLLPSEQYF. The CDR3 DNA is TGTGCCAGCAGTTTTACAGGGGCCTCGCTCCTCCCGAGCGAGCAGTACTTC.

This clonotype has only a few counts. The rearrangement uses TRBV20-1 and TRBJ2-1; 9 positions match TRBD2. The V gene end was trimmed by 2 bases and the J gene end by 9 bases; junction bases not matched to a gene: 17. In germline, CDR1 is DFQATT, CDR2 SNEGSKA (reference sequence). The CDR3 runs to 17 residues. The CDR3 nucleotides read TGCAGTGCTAGAAGGGCGGGTAGCGGGGGACCTACCGGTGAGCAGTTCTTC. Translating it yields CSARRAGSGGPTGEQFF.

This clonotype has just a few counts. This chain uses TRBV7-9 with TRBJ2-2; a weak D match, TRBD1 (6 bases). The CDR3 sequence is 16 residues long. The ends were cut back, 3 bases at V and 2 bases at J, with 13 bases in the middle. Germline V gene data show CDR1 as SEHNR and CDR2 as FQNEAQ (reference sequence). Here the CDR3 DNA reads TGTGCCAGCAGCTTTAGGGGGATTGGAAACACCGGGGAGCTGTTTTTT. Translated, it gives CASSFRGIGNTGELFF. Supplemented by reference TRBV7-9 and TRBJ2-2, the full variable domain reads DTGVSQNPRHKITKRGQNVTFRCDPISEHNRLYWYRQTLGQGPEFLTYFQNEAQLEKSRLLSDRFSAERPKGSFSTLEIQRTEQGDSAMYLCASSFRGIGNTGELFFGEGSRLTVL.

This clonotype has more than one count but fewer than ten. This chain links TRBV20-1 with TRBJ2-3; TRBD2 aligns across 8 bases. The V gene's germline CDR1 is DFQATT and CDR2 SNEGSKA (reference sequence). This CDR3 contains 14 residues. V shed 5 bases and J 1 base; nucleotides not matched to a gene: 5. In DNA form, the CDR3 reads TGCAGTGCTCTTTCCGGGGGGGGCACAGATACGCAGTATTTT. Amino acid sequence: CSALSGGGTDTQYF.

The sample holds many counts of this clonotype. The chain employs TRBV5-1 and TRBJ1-1, with a possible D match to TRBD1 (6 bases). Per the germline V gene, CDR1 is SGHRS and CDR2 is YFSETQ. Trimming took off 0 bases at V and 7 bases at J, with 10 bases between the two ends. The CDR3 runs 13 residues. The CDR3 nucleotides are TGCGCCAGCAGCTTGGAGACGACAGGTGAAGCTTTCTTT. Translated, it gives CASSLETTGEAFF.

The chain carries TRBV20-1 and TRBJ1-5; D may be TRBD1 (6 bases). This CDR3 contains 14 residues. With 3 bases removed from V and 4 bases from J, the gap between germline ends came to 13 bases. Germline values: CDR1 DFQATT, CDR2 SNEGSKA (reference sequence). The CDR3 sequence: CSASPGGWNQPQHF. CDR3 bases: TGCAGTGCTAGTCCCGGGGGCTGGAATCAGCCCCAGCATTTT.

The gene calls are TRBV29-1 and TRBJ2-3; unclear D gene. Germline CDR1 is SQVTM and CDR2 is ANQGSEA. V lost 6 bases and J lost 5, with 9 bases in between. This CDR3 comprises 11 residues. CDR3 in amino acids: CSVWTRDTQYF. In DNA form, the CDR3 reads TGCAGCGTGTGGACGCGAGATACGCAGTATTTT.

The gene calls are TRBV3-1 and TRBJ1-2; a weak D match, TRBD1 (5 bases). Between the trimmed V and J ends, which lost 0 bases and 3 bases, there was a span of 11 bases. Germline CDR1 and CDR2: LGHDT and YNNKEL (reference sequence). The CDR3 consists of 15 residues. DNA of the CDR3: TGTGCCAGCAGCCAAGATTTTGGAGGGGACTATGGCTACACCTTC. Its translation: CASSQDFGGDYGYTF.

In this sample, this clonotype turned up a few times. The rearrangement joins TRBV29-1 to TRBJ1-3, with 11 bases that match TRBD1. The CDR3 runs 16 residues. V was clipped by 5 bases and J by 3 bases; unmatched bases: 9. Germline-derived CDR1 and CDR2 are SQVTM and ANQGSEA. The CDR3 spells CSVLDRGQNYGNTIYF. The CDR3 coding sequence is TGCAGCGTTTTGGACAGGGGGCAGAATTATGGAAACACCATATATTTT.

The chain is built from TRBV5-1 and TRBJ2-4; D unresolved. From germline, CDR1 is SGHRS and CDR2 YFSETQ. The CDR3 consists of 15 residues. Trimming removed 0 bases from V and 4 bases from J, with 11 bases in between. CDR3 loop: CASSLASGFKNIQYF. The DNA for the CDR3 is TGCGCCAGCAGCTTGGCTTCCGGTTTTAAAAACATTCAGTACTTC. Using reference TRBV5-1 and TRBJ2-4 for the parts outside the CDR3, the full variable domain is KAGVTQTPRYLIKTRGQQVTLSCSPISGHRSVSWYQQTPGQGLQFLFEYFSETQRNKGNFPGRFSGRQFSNSRSEMNVSTLELGDSALYLCASSLASGFKNIQYFGAGTRLSVL.

This clonotype turned up a few times. The V and J genes are TRBV6-5 and TRBJ1-3; perhaps TRBD1 as D (6 bases). V lost 1 base to trimming and J lost 2 bases, with 12 bases between them. CDR1 and CDR2 (germline): MNHEY, SVGAGI. The CDR3 loop spans 16 amino acids. DNA of the CDR3: TGTGCCAGCAGTTACTATGGGGGCTCCGCTGGAAACACCATATATTTT. This gives the protein CASSYYGGSAGNTIYF.

The chain combines TRBV7-2 with TRBJ2-3; 8 bases are a match to TRBD2. V lost 5 bases and J lost 4; bases outside the gene matches: 11. Germline lookup yields CDR1 SGHTA and CDR2 FQGNSA. CDR3 length: 16 amino acids. CDR3 region: CASSQGDRGGADTQYF. CDR3 coding DNA: TGTGCCAGCAGCCAAGGGGACCGGGGGGGGGCAGATACGCAGTATTTT.

This clonotype was seen a handful of times. CDR3 loop: CASKTGQGNSPLHF. CDR3 coding DNA: TGTGCCAGCAAAACGGGACAGGGAAATTCACCCCTCCACTTT. The chain uses TRBV28 and TRBJ1-6; TRBD1 matches 9 bases. The CDR3 runs to 14 residues. V gave up 7 bases and J gave up 7 bases; unmatched junction bases: 5. The germline V gene encodes CDR1 MDHEN and CDR2 SYDVKM.

This clonotype was seen ten or more times. The V call is TRBV10-3, the J call TRBJ1-1; 7 bases are shared with TRBD1. Germline values: CDR1 ENHRY, CDR2 SYGVKD. The length of the CDR3 is 14 residues. The V gene end was trimmed by 6 bases and the J gene end by 7 bases; junction bases not matched to a gene: 11. CDR3 loop: CAISKGTANDEAFF. The CDR3 DNA reads as TGTGCCATCAGCAAAGGGACAGCAAACGATGAAGCTTTCTTT.

This clonotype came up a few times. The chain has TRBV20-1 and TRBJ2-2, with 8 bases lining up with TRBD1. This CDR3 has 14 amino acids. V shed 0 bases and J 7 bases; nucleotides not matched to a gene: 4. Per germline, CDR1 DFQATT and CDR2 SNEGSKA (reference sequence). CDR3 bases: TGCAGTGCTAGAGACCAGGGGGCCAGCGGGGAGCTGTTTTTT. This gives the protein CSARDQGASGELFF.

This clonotype has more than one count but fewer than ten. The gene calls are TRBV14 and TRBJ2-7, with D possibly being TRBD2 (7 bases). CDR1 and CDR2 (germline): SGHDN, FVKESK. The V gene lost 4 bases and the J gene lost 5 bases, with 18 bases spanning the gap. The CDR3 has 15 amino acids. CDR3 coding DNA: TGTGCCAGCAGCCTTTGGGGGGGCGCTGGGGACGAGCAGTACTTC. This codes for CASSLWGGAGDEQYF.

This clonotype was counted a few times. The chain joins TRBV25-1 to TRBJ2-3, with 10 bases fitting TRBD1. Per the germline V gene, CDR1 is MGHDK and CDR2 is SYGVNS. CDR3 length: 18 residues. V lost 4 bases and J lost 3; bases outside the gene matches: 13. The CDR3 protein is CASSGSGTGVAATDTQYF. For the CDR3, the DNA is TGTGCCAGCAGTGGATCCGGGACAGGGGTCGCCGCAACAGATACGCAGTATTTT.